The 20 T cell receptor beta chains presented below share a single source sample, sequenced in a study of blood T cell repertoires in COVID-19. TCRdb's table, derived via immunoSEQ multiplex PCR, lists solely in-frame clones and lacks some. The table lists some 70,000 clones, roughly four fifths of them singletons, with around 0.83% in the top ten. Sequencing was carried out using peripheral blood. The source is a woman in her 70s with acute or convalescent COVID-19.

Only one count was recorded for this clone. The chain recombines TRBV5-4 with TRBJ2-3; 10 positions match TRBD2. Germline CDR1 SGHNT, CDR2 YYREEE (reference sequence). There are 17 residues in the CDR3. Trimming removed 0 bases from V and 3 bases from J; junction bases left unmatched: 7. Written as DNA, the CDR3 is TGTGCCAGCAGCTTGGATCCCCTAGCGGGGGTAACAGATACGCAGTATTTT. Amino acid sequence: CASSLDPLAGVTDTQYF.

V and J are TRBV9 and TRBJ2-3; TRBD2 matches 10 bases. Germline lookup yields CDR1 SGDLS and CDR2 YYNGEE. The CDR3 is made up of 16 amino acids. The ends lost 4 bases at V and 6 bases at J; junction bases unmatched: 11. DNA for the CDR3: TGTGCCAGCAGCCCCCGGGTAGCGGGGGGCGGGGATACGCAGTATTTT. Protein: CASSPRVAGGGDTQYF.

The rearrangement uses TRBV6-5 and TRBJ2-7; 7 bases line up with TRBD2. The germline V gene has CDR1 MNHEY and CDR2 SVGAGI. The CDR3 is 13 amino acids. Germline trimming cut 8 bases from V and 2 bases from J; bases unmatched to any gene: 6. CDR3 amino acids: CASLGRDPYEQYF. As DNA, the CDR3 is TGTGCCAGCTTAGGGAGGGACCCCTACGAGCAGTACTTC.

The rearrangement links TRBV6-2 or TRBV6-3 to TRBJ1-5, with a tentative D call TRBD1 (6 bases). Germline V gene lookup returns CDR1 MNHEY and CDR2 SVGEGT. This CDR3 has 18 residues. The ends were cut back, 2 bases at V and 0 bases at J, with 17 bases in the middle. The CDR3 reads CASSYKPGQLNSNQPQHF. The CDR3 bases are TGTGCCAGCAGTTACAAACCCGGACAGTTGAATAGCAATCAGCCCCAGCATTTT.

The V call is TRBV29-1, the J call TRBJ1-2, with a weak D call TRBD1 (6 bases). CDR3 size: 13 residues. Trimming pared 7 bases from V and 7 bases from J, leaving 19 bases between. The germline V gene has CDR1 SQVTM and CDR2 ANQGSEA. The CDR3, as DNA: TGCAGCGGGGACAAATCACCGGGAACTGGCTACACCTTC. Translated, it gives CSGDKSPGTGYTF.

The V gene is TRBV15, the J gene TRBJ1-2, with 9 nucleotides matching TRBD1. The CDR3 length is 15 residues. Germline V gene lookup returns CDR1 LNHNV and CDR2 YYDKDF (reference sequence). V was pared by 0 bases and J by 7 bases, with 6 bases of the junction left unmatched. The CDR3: CATSREQGALIGYTF. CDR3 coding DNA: TGTGCCACCAGCAGAGAACAGGGGGCGCTAATTGGCTACACCTTC.

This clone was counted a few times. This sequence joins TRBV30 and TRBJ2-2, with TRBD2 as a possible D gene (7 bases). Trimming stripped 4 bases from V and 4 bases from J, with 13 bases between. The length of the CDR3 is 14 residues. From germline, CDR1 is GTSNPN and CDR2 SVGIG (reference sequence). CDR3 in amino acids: CAWKGEGVTGELFF. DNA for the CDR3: TGTGCCTGGAAGGGGGAGGGCGTCACCGGGGAGCTGTTTTTT. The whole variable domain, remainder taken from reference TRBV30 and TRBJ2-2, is SQTIHQWPATLVQPVGSPLSLECTVEGTSNPNLYWYRQAAGRGLQLLFYSVGIGQISSEVPQNLSASRPQDRQFILSSKKLLLSDSGFYLCAWKGEGVTGELFFGEGSRLTVL.

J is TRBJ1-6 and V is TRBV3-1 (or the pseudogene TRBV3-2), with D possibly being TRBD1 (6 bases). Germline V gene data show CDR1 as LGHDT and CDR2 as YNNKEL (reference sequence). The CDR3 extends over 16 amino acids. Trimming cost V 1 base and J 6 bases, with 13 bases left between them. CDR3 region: CASSQVAGAPNSPLHF. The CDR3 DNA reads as TGTGCCAGCAGCCAAGTAGCAGGGGCCCCTAATTCACCCCTCCACTTT.

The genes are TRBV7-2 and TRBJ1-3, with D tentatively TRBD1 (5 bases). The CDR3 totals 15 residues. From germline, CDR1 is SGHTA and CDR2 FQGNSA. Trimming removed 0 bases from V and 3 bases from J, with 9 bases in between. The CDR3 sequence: CASSLAQGVGNTIYF. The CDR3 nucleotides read TGTGCCAGCAGCTTAGCGCAAGGGGTTGGAAACACCATATATTTT.

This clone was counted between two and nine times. The CDR3 is CASGVNSRGGYTF. In DNA, the CDR3 is TGTGCCAGCGGCGTTAATTCCAGGGGTGGCTACACCTTC. The chain uses TRBV2 and TRBJ1-2, with D tentatively TRBD1 (6 bases). The germline V gene encodes CDR1 SNHLY and CDR2 FYNNEI. V lost 8 bases and J 7 bases, leaving 17 bases between the germline ends. The CDR3 loop spans 13 amino acids.

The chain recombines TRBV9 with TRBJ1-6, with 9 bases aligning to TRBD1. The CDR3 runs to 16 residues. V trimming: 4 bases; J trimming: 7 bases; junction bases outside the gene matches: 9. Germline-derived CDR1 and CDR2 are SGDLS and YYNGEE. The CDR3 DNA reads TGTGCCAGCAGCCCCCCGGGGACAGGGAACAATTCACCCCTCCACTTT. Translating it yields CASSPPGTGNNSPLHF.

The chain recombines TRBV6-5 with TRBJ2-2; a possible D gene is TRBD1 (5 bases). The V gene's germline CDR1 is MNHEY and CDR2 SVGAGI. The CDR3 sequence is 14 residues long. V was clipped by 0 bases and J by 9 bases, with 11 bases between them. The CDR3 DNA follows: TGTGCCAGCAGTTACTCTCAGGGAAATTGGGAGCTGTTTTTT. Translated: CASSYSQGNWELFF.

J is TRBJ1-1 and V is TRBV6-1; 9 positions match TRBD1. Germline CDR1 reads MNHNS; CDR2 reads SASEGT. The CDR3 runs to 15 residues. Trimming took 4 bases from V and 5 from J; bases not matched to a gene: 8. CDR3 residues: CASSVTGTGRTEAFF. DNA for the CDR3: TGTGCCAGCAGTGTCACCGGGACAGGGAGGACTGAAGCTTTCTTT.

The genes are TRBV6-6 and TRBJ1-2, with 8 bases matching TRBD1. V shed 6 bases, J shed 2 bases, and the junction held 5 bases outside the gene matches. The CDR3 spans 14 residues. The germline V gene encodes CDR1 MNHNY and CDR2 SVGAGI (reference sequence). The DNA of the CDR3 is TGTGCCAGCAGATCGGACAGGGTAAACTATGGCTACACCTTC. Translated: CASRSDRVNYGYTF.

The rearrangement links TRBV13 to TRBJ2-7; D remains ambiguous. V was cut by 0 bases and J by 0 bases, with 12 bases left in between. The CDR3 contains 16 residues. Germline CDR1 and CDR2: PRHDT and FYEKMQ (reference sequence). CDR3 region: CASSLGQLLNSYEQYF. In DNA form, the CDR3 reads TGTGCCAGCAGCTTAGGACAGCTGTTAAACTCCTACGAGCAGTACTTC.

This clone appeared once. The CDR3 bases are TGTGCCAGCAGCCAAGAGCTGGAGACCTACGAGCAGTACTTC. It is translated as CASSQELETYEQYF. The chain employs TRBV4-2 and TRBJ2-7; D unclear. The germline V gene encodes CDR1 LGHNA and CDR2 YNFKEQ. CDR3 length: 14 residues. V lost 0 bases and J lost 2, with 8 bases in between.

The CDR3 sequence: CASSLRGQDEQFF. The CDR3 DNA sequence: TGTGCCAGCAGCTTAAGGGGGCAGGATGAGCAGTTCTTC. The chain combines TRBV7-9 with TRBJ2-1, with 7 bases matching TRBD1. The length of the CDR3 is 13 residues. V gave up 2 bases and J gave up 8 bases; unmatched junction bases: 3. Germline V gene lookup returns CDR1 SEHNR and CDR2 FQNEAQ (reference sequence). The complete variable domain, with remaining parts taken from reference TRBV7-9 and TRBJ2-1, reads DTGVSQNPRHKITKRGQNVTFRCDPISEHNRLYWYRQTLGQGPEFLTYFQNEAQLEKSRLLSDRFSAERPKGSFSTLEIQRTEQGDSAMYLCASSLRGQDEQFFGPGTRLTVL.

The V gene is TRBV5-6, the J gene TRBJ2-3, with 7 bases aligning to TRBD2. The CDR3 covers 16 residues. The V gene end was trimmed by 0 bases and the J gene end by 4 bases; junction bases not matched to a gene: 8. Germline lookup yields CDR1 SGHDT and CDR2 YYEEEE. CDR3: CASSLVRFLAADTQYF. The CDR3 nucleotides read TGTGCCAGCAGCTTGGTAAGGTTTCTAGCGGCAGATACGCAGTATTTT.

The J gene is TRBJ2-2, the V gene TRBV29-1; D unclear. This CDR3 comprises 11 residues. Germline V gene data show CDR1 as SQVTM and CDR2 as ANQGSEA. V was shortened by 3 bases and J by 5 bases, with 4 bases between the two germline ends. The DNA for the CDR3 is TGCAGCGTTGATGAGACCGGGGAGCTGTTTTTT. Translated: CSVDETGELFF.

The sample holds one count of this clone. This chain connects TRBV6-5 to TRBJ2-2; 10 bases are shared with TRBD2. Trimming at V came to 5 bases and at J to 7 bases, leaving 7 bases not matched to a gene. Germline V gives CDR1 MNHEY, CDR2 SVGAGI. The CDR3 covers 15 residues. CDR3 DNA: TGTGCCAGCAGTCGGAGCGGGGGGGACGGCGGGGAGCTGTTTTTT. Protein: CASSRSGGDGGELFF.